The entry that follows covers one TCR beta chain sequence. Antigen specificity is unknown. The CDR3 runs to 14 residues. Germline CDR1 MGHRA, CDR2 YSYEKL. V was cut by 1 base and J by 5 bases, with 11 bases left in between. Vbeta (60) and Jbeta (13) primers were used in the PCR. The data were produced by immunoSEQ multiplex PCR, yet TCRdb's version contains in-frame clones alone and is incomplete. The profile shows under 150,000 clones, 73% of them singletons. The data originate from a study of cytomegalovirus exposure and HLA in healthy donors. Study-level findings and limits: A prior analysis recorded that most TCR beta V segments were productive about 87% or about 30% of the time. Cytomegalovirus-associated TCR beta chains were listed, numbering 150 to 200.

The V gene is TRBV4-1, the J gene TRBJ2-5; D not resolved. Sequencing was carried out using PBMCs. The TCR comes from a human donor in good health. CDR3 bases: TGCGCCAGCAGCCAAGGACTCCTTGTTGAGACCCAGTACTTC. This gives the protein CASSQGLLVETQYF.